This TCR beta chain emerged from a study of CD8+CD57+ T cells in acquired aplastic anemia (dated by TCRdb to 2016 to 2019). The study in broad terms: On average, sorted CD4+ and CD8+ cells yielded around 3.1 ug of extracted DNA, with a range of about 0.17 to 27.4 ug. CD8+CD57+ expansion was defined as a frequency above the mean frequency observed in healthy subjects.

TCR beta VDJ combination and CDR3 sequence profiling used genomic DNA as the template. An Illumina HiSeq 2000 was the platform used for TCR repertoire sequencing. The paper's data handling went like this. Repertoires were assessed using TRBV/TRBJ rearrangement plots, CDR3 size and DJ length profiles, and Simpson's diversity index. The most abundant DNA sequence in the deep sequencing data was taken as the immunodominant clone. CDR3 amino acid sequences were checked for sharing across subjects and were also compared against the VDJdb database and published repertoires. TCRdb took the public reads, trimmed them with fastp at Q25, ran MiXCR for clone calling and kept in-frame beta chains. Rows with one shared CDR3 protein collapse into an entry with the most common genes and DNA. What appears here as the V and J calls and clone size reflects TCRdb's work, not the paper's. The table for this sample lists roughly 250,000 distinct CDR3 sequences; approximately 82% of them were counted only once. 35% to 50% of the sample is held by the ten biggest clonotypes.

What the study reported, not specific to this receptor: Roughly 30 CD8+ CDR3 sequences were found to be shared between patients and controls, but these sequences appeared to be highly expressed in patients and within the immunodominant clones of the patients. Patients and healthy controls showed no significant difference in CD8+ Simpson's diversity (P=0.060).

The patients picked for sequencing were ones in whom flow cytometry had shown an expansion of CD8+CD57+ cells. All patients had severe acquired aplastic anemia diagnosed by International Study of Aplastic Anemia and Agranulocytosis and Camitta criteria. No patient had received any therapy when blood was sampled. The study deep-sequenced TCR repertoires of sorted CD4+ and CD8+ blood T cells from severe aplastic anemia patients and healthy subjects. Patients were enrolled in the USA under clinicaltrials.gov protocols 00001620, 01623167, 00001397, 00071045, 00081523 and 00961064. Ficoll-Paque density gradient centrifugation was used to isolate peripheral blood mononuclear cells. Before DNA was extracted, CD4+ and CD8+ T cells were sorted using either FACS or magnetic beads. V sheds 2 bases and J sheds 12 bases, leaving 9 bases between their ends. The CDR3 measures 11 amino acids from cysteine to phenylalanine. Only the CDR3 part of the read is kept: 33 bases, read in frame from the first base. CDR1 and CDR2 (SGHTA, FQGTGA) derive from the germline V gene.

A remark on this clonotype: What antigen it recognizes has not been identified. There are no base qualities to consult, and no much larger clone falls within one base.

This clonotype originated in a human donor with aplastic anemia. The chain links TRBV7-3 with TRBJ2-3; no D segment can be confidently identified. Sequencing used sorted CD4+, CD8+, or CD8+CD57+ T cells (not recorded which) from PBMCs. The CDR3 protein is CASSLAATQYF. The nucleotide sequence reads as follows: TGTGCCAGCAGCTTAGCCGCAACCCAGTATTTT.